This TCR beta chain was found in a study of CD8+CD57+ T cells in acquired aplastic anemia. For the study at large: Yields of DNA that came from sorted CD4+ and CD8+ cells averaged about 3.5 ug.

CDR3 length: 14 residues. The germline gives CDR1 MGHDK, CDR2 SYGVNS. The V end lost 1 base, the J end lost 5 bases, and 12 bases lay between the germline ends. TCR beta VDJ combinations and CDR3 sequences were profiled from genomic DNA. TCRdb re-analysed the reads in MiXCR, keeping a single row per CDR3 protein. The data hold approximately 190,000 distinct CDR3 sequences, with 64% observed a single time. This clonotype has just a few counts. The target antigen is unknown. Points from the study as a whole: For CD8+ Simpson's diversity, patients and controls showed no significant difference. Both patients and controls carried the same twenty-nine CD8+ CDR3 sequences.

Sequencing was carried out using sorted CD4+, CD8+, or CD8+CD57+ T cells (not recorded which) from PBMCs. This clonotype was sampled from a human donor with severe aplastic anemia or a healthy control (not recorded which). The chain is built from TRBV25-1 and TRBJ2-7, with D hard to call. The CDR3 spells CASSESEGRHEQYF. The CDR3, as DNA: TGTGCCAGCAGTGAATCGGAAGGGCGCCACGAGCAGTACTTC.